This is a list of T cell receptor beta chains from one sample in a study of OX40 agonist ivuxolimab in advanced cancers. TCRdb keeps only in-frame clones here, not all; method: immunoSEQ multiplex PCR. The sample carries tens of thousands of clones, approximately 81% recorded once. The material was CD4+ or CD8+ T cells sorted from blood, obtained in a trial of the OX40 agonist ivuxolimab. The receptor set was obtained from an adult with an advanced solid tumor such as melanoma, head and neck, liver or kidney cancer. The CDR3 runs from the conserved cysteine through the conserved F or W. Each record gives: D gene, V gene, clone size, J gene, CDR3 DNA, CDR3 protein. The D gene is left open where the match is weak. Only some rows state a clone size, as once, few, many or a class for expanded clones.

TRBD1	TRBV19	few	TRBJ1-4	TGTGCCAGTCTAGACAGGGGTAATGAAAAACTGTTTTTT	CASLDRGNEKLFF
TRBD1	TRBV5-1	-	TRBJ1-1	TGCGCCAGCAGCAGGGCGGGGACAGGGGCGATGAACACTGAAGCTTTCTTT	CASSRAGTGAMNTEAFF
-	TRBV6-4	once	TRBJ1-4	TGTGCCAGCAGTGACGGACGCTATACAACTAATGAAAAACTGTTTTTT	CASSDGRYTTNEKLFF
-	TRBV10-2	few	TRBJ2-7	TGCGCCAGCATGGGAGTATCCTACGAGCAGTACTTC	CASMGVSYEQYF
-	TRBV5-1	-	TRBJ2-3	TGCGCCAGCAGTCTGGGGTCTAGTCCCCGGGATACGCAGTATTTT	CASSLGSSPRDTQYF
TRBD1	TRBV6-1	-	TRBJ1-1	TGTGCCAGCACTGAGGGGGCCGCGAACACTGAAGCTTTCTTT	CASTEGAANTEAFF
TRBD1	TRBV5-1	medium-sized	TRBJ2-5	TGCGCCAGCAGCTTGTCTAACAGGGGGCAGACCCAGTACTTC	CASSLSNRGQTQYF
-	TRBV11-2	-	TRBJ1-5	TGTGCCAGCAGCTCGGACAGTCAGCCCCAGCATTTT	CASSSDSQPQHF
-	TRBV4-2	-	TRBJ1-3	TGTGCCAGCAGCCAAGACCCAGGGTATAACTCTGGAAACACCATATATTTT	CASSQDPGYNSGNTIYF
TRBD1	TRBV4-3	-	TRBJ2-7	TGCGCCAGCAGCCAAGAGGTTGGAGGACAGGGTCTCGAGCAGTACTTC	CASSQEVGGQGLEQYF
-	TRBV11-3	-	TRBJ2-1	TGTGCCAGCAGGATAGCCTCGGTCGGCTACAATGAGCAGTTCTTC	CASRIASVGYNEQFF
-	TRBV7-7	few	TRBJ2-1	TGTGCCAGCAGCTTAAACGCAGGGTACAATGAGCAGTTCTTC	CASSLNAGYNEQFF
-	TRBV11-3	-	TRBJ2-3	TGTGCCAGCAGCTTACGTGAGACCCGGCTAGCGCACACAGATACGCAGTATTTT	CASSLRETRLAHTDTQYF
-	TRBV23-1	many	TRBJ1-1	TGCGCCCAATTGACAGGAGGGGACACTGAAGCTTTCTTT	CAQLTGGDTEAFF
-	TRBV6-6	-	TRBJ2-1	TGTGCCAGCAGCTATGGACGCTACAATGAGCAGTTCTTC	CASSYGRYNEQFF
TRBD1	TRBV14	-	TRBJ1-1	TGTGCCAGCAGCCAAGCAACAGGGGTGAACACTGAAGCTTTCTTT	CASSQATGVNTEAFF
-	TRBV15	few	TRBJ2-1	TGTGCCACCAGCAGAGTCTACAATGAGCAGTTCTTC	CATSRVYNEQFF
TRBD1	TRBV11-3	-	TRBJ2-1	TGTGCCAGCAGCAAAGCCCGTCAGGGGGCGAAGGTCAATGAGCAGTTCTTC	CASSKARQGAKVNEQFF
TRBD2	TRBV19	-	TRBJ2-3	TGTGCCAGTAGTATGGACACTAGCGGGATTTGGATGAGCGCGCAGTATTTT	CASSMDTSGIWMSAQYF
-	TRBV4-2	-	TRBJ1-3	TGTGCCAGCAGCCAAGGAGGGGTGATCTCTGGAAACACCATATATTTT	CASSQGGVISGNTIYF
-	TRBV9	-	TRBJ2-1	TGTGCCAGCAGCGTAGCTTCGGGAGCCCCCTACAATGAGCAGTTCTTC	CASSVASGAPYNEQFF
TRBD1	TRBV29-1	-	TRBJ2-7	TGCAGCGTTGCAACAGGGGGCGGCTCCTACGAGCAGTACTTC	CSVATGGGSYEQYF
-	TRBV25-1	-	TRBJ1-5	TGTGCCAGCAGCCACGCGGGGAATCAGCCCCAGCATTTT	CASSHAGNQPQHF
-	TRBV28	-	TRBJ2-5	TGTGCCAGCAGTTTATGGGACTTGGGCCAAGAGACCCAGTACTTC	CASSLWDLGQETQYF
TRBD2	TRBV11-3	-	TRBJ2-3	TGTGCCAGCAGCCAACCACGACTAGCGGGGTACACAGATACGCAGTATTTT	CASSQPRLAGYTDTQYF
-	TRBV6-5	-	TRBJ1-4	TGTGCCAGCAGTTACTCGGGACAAGGTGAAAAACTGTTTTTT	CASSYSGQGEKLFF
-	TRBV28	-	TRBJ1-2	TGTGCCAGCAGTTTACATACAGGGAACTATGGCTACACCTTC	CASSLHTGNYGYTF